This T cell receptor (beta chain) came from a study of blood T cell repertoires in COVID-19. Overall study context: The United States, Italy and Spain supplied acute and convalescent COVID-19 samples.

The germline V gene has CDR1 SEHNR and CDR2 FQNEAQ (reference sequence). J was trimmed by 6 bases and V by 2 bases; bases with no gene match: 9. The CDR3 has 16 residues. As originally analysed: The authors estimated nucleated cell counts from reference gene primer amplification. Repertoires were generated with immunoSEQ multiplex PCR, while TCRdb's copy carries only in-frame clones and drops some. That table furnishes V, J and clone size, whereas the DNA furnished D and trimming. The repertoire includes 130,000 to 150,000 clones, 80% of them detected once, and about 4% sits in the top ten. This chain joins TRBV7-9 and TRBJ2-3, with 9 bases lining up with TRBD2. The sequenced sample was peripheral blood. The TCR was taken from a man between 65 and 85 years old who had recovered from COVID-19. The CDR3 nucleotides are TGTGCCAGCAGCTTAAGACTAGCGGAACGCGGGGATACGCAGTATTTT. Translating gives CASSLRLAERGDTQYF.